This TCR beta chain was sequenced in a study of untreated major depressive disorder. Thawed PBMCs underwent magnetic negative selection for CD4+ T cells. This clone appeared a few times. This CDR3 contains 14 residues. The germline V and J ends were trimmed by 5 bases and 1 base, with 9 bases remaining between them. CDR1 SNHLY and CDR2 FYNNEI come from the germline V gene. Profiling relied on immunoSEQ multiplex PCR, and the TCRdb table lists in-frame clones only, not all of them. The table includes tens of thousands of clones, just under 95% detected once. The source material was CD4+ T cells from PBMCs. The sequence came from a man aged 30 to 45 in good health. The chain recombines TRBV2 with TRBJ1-5; D remains ambiguous. The DNA of the CDR3 is TGTGCCAGCAGTCAACGGGGAAGCAATCAGCCCCAGCATTTT. It specifies CASSQRGSNQPQHF.